The 20 T cell receptor beta chains reported below all come from one sample, sequenced in a study of cytomegalovirus exposure and HLA in healthy donors. Amplification used 60 Vbeta primers and 13 Jbeta primers. Profiled with immunoSEQ multiplex PCR; TCRdb holds only in-frame clones, not every one. The sample table sets out fewer than 250,000 clones. The sequencing input was PBMCs. All receptors derive from a woman under 40 in good health and CMV-seropositive.

The rearrangement joins TRBV4-1 to TRBJ1-4; no clear D gene. The CDR3 sequence is 14 residues long. Germline V gene data show CDR1 as MGHRA and CDR2 as YSYEKL. The V end lost 4 bases, the J end lost 8 bases, and 14 bases lay between the germline ends. This chain's CDR3 is CASSLERAQEKLFF. For the CDR3, the DNA is TGCGCCAGCAGCCTCGAGAGGGCTCAGGAAAAACTGTTTTTT.

V usage is TRBV28 and J usage is TRBJ1-5, with TRBD1 as a possible D gene (6 bases). V lost 4 bases to trimming and J lost 5 bases, with 12 bases between them. The CDR3 has 14 amino acids. The germline gives CDR1 MDHEN, CDR2 SYDVKM. CDR3 DNA: TGTGCCAGCAGTTCACTCAGGGGAGATCAGCCCCAGCATTTT. It translates to CASSSLRGDQPQHF.

The chain links TRBV9 to TRBJ1-1, with D uncertain. The CDR3 extends over 15 amino acids. Per the germline V gene, CDR1 is SGDLS and CDR2 is YYNGEE. Trimming stripped 4 bases from V and 4 bases from J, with 17 bases between. The CDR3 DNA sequence: TGTGCCAGCAGCTTTATCACCCAGGAATTCACTGAAGCTTTCTTT. Translation: CASSFITQEFTEAFF.

The rearrangement uses TRBV19 and TRBJ1-5; the match to TRBD1 covers 7 bases. CDR1 LNHDA and CDR2 SQIVND come from the germline V gene (reference sequence). With V trimmed by 9 bases and J by 9 bases, 14 bases remained unmatched. The CDR3 loop spans 14 amino acids. The CDR3 DNA follows: TGTGCCAGCTCTTCACAGGGGTCCAATTGGCCCCAGCATTTT. As protein: CASSSQGSNWPQHF.

The rearrangement uses TRBV15 and TRBJ1-6; no reliable D call. Germline values: CDR1 LNHNV, CDR2 YYDKDF (reference sequence). The CDR3 spans 12 residues. V gave up 0 bases and J gave up 15 bases, with 9 bases separating them. The CDR3 here is CATSRDSVLLHF. The CDR3 DNA sequence: TGTGCCACCAGCAGAGATTCGGTTCTCCTCCACTTT.

The V gene is TRBV28, the J gene TRBJ1-5, with 8 bases identical to TRBD1. The trim removed 9 bases at V and 6 bases at J, leaving 10 bases unmatched. CDR1 and CDR2 (germline): MDHEN, SYDVKM. The CDR3 covers 14 residues. CDR3 region: CASGQGFGFQPQHF. CDR3 sequence (DNA): TGTGCCAGTGGACAGGGATTTGGGTTTCAGCCCCAGCATTTT.

The gene calls are TRBV9 and TRBJ1-3; tentatively, D is TRBD1 (5 bases). V lost 1 base and J lost 9, with 8 bases in between. The length of the CDR3 is 12 residues. Germline-derived CDR1 and CDR2 are SGDLS and YYNGEE. The DNA of the CDR3 is TGTGCCAGCAGCGTAAACGGGGGCACCATATATTTT. Amino acid sequence: CASSVNGGTIYF.

In nucleotides, the CDR3 is TGTGCCAGCAGTCCGACAGGGGGGGGTGGCTACACCTTC. This gives the protein CASSPTGGGGYTF. V is TRBV25-1 and J is TRBJ1-2, with 9 positions matching TRBD1. Germline V lookup: CDR1 MGHDK, CDR2 SYGVNS. Trimming removed 5 bases from V and 7 bases from J; junction bases left unmatched: 5. The CDR3 is made up of 13 amino acids.

The V gene is TRBV2, the J gene TRBJ1-2; possibly TRBD1 for D (6 bases). Germline V lookup: CDR1 SNHLY, CDR2 FYNNEI. V shed 5 bases and J shed 2 bases, with 9 bases lying between them. This CDR3 is built from 13 residues. The CDR3 here is CASSSGQNYGYTF. The CDR3 nucleotides read TGTGCCAGCAGTTCAGGACAGAACTATGGCTACACCTTC.

J is TRBJ1-5 and V is TRBV7-6; 7 bases are shared with TRBD1. The CDR3 loop spans 16 amino acids. The V and J ends lost 5 bases and 5 bases, in that order; junction bases with no gene match: 12. The germline V gene has CDR1 SGHVS and CDR2 FNYEAQ. Here the CDR3 reads CASSPEQGMMYQPQHF. The CDR3 nucleotides are TGTGCCAGCAGCCCAGAACAGGGGATGATGTATCAGCCCCAGCATTTT. The full variable domain, rest sourced from reference TRBV7-6 and TRBJ1-5, is GAGVSQSPRYKVTKRGQDVALRCDPISGHVSLYWYRQALGQGPEFLTYFNYEAQQDKSGLPNDRFSAERPEGSISTLTIQRTEQRDSAMYRCASSPEQGMMYQPQHFGDGTRLSIL.

CDR3 sequence (DNA): TGTGCCAGCAGCTTTACACCGGGACAGGGGGCGAGGGGGGCCAACGTCCTGACTTTC. This sequence encodes CASSFTPGQGARGANVLTF. This sequence joins TRBV7-9 and TRBJ2-6, with 12 bases identical to TRBD1. V was clipped by 3 bases and J by 4 bases; unmatched bases: 10. The CDR3 sequence is 19 residues long. Germline CDR1 and CDR2: SEHNR and FQNEAQ (reference sequence).

V gene TRBV10-2 combines with J gene TRBJ2-7; TRBD2 matches at 11 bases. This CDR3 spans 14 amino acids. The germline V gene has CDR1 WSHSY and CDR2 SAAADI. J was trimmed by 4 bases and V by 7 bases; bases with no gene match: 6. In DNA form, the CDR3 reads TGCGCCAGCACCCCAACTAGCGGGAGTTACGAGCAGTACTTC. It translates to CASTPTSGSYEQYF.

The rearrangement joins TRBV27 to TRBJ2-3, with 7 positions matching TRBD2. Germline assignment: CDR1 MNHEY and CDR2 SMNVEV (reference sequence). Trimming took 3 bases from V and 2 from J; bases not matched to a gene: 8. The CDR3 has 16 amino acids. The CDR3 protein is CASSFTLGDYTDTQYF. The CDR3, as DNA: TGTGCCAGCAGTTTCACCCTAGGGGACTACACAGATACGCAGTATTTT.

The chain is built from TRBV4-1 and TRBJ2-2; weak D call: TRBD2 (5 bases). This CDR3 spans 14 amino acids. Germline lookup yields CDR1 MGHRA and CDR2 YSYEKL. The V end was cut by 8 bases, the J end by 4 bases, with 14 bases between. The CDR3 nucleotides read TGCGCCAGCTGTGAGCGGTCGGGCACCGGGGAGCTGTTTTTT. Its translation: CASCERSGTGELFF.

This chain connects TRBV7-2 to TRBJ2-5; D gene ambiguous. This CDR3 is built from 14 residues. V lost 5 bases and J lost 5, with 15 bases in between. The germline V gene encodes CDR1 SGHTA and CDR2 FQGNSA. CDR3 DNA sequence: TGTGCCAGCAGCGCCCGCGGTGGGTGGGAGACCCAGTACTTC. Protein sequence: CASSARGGWETQYF.

The rearrangement joins TRBV30 to TRBJ2-2; weak D call: TRBD1 (6 bases). Germline lookup yields CDR1 GTSNPN and CDR2 SVGIG (reference sequence). Trimming left V 2 bases short and J 4 bases short, with 14 bases between. This CDR3 region has 15 residues. CDR3 sequence (DNA): TGTGCCTGGAGTTGGGGACAAGGCATCACCGGGGAGCTGTTTTTT. Translation gives CAWSWGQGITGELFF.

V gene TRBV5-6 combines with J gene TRBJ2-3; D not certain. Trimming removed 3 bases at V and 2 bases at J, with 7 bases between. CDR1 SGHDT and CDR2 YYEEEE come from the germline V gene. The CDR3 is 13 residues long. The CDR3 nucleotides are TGTGCCAGCAGCTCGAGACACACAGATACGCAGTATTTT. The encoded protein is CASSSRHTDTQYF.

Comments on this clone: The same CDR3 can be traced to other DNA sequences in this sample. The chain links TRBV5-4 to TRBJ2-5; tentatively, D is TRBD2 (6 bases). V dropped 4 bases and J dropped 2 bases, with 15 bases sitting between them. The CDR3 loop spans 15 amino acids. Germline lookup yields CDR1 SGHNT and CDR2 YYREEE (reference sequence). The CDR3 protein is CASSPGLAIQETQYF. CDR3 nucleotide sequence: TGTGCCAGCAGCCCCGGGCTAGCGATTCAAGAGACCCAGTACTTC. Supplemented by reference TRBV5-4 and TRBJ2-5, the full variable domain reads ETGVTQSPTHLIKTRGQQVTLRCSSQSGHNTVSWYQQALGQGPQFIFQYYREEENGRGNFPPRFSGLQFPNYSSELNVNALELDDSALYLCASSPGLAIQETQYFGPGTRLLVL.

The chain links TRBV5-1 to TRBJ1-5; 7 bases are shared with TRBD1. After removal of 0 bases from V and 0 bases from J, the junction contained 0 bases not matched to a gene. The CDR3 loop spans 15 amino acids. Germline lookup yields CDR1 SGHRS and CDR2 YFSETQ. CDR3 protein: CASSLGDSSNQPQHF. DNA of the CDR3: TGCGCCAGCAGCTTGGGGGACAGTAGCAATCAGCCCCAGCATTTT.

This chain uses TRBV5-4 with TRBJ2-3; 11 bases fit TRBD2. There are 17 residues in the CDR3. The V segment lost 4 bases and the J segment 0 bases; nucleotides outside the gene matches: 7. Germline V gene data show CDR1 as SGHNT and CDR2 as YYREEE (reference sequence). The CDR3 protein is CASSPGTSGISTDTQYF. The CDR3 DNA sequence: TGTGCCAGCAGCCCCGGGACTAGCGGTATTAGCACAGATACGCAGTATTTT. Full variable domain (outside the CDR3, taken from reference TRBV5-4 and TRBJ2-3): ETGVTQSPTHLIKTRGQQVTLRCSSQSGHNTVSWYQQALGQGPQFIFQYYREEENGRGNFPPRFSGLQFPNYSSELNVNALELDDSALYLCASSPGTSGISTDTQYFGPGTRLTVL.